Ten or more counts support the clone carrying this T cell receptor beta chain. Its antigen is not known. In TCRdb, the 5' RACE reads were re-called with MiXCR into one record per CDR3 protein. The table has roughly 65,000 distinct CDR3 sequences, 4.1% seen once. This sample stems from a study of neurological immune-mediated disorders. Notes on the study in general: None of the CDR3 amino acid sequences found in expanded clones was shared across subjects. This suggests that the TCR-beta repertoires were private in all groups. When the repertoires were sorted by phylogenetic grouping, those of 18 of 34 multiple sclerosis patients ended up in one related-CDR3 cluster, a possible signature.

Germline CDR1 is SGHTA and CDR2 is FQGNSA. V lost 1 base to trimming and J lost 3 bases, with 10 bases between them. The CDR3 sequence is 15 residues long. Libraries used 2 million unsorted PBMCs kept frozen in RNAlater. The chain combines TRBV7-2 with TRBJ1-5; D remains unclear. This sequence originates from a man aged 45-65 years with multiple sclerosis. Source material: PBMCs. DNA of the CDR3: TGTGCCAGCAGCTTAGTGGGTAGGTCCAATCAGCCCCAGCATTTT. Its translation: CASSLVGRSNQPQHF.